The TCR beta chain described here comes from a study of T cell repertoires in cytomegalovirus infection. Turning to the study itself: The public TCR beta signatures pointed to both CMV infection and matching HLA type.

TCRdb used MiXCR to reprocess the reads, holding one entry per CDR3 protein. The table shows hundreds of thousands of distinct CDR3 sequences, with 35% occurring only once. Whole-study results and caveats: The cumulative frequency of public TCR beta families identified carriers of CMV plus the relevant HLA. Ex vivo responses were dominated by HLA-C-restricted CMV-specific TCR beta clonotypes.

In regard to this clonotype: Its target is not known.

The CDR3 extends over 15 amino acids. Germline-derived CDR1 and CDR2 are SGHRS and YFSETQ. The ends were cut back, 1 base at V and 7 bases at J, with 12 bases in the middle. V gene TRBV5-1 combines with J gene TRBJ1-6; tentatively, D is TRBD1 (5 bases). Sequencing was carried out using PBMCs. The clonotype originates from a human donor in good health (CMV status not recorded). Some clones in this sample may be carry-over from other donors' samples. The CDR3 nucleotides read TGCGCCAGCAGCTTGACAGGAGACGAAAATTCACCCCTCCACTTT. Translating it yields CASSLTGDENSPLHF.